This T cell receptor (beta chain) was documented in a study of T-cell memory formation after mild COVID-19. Study-level findings and limits: Most CD4+ clones that shrank were in CM and EM, while CD8+ ones turned up in EMRA. Clones contracting across day 15 to 85 had a balanced CD4/CD8 profile; later expanding clones leaned CD4+.

MiXCR, applied by TCRdb to the 5' RACE reads, yields one record per CDR3 protein. This table holds 470,000 or so distinct CDR3 sequences, roughly 23% found once. In the case of this clonotype: Its antigen is still unknown.

The CDR3 is made up of 15 amino acids. Germline V gene data show CDR1 as SGHRS and CDR2 as YFSETQ. Trimming cost V 5 bases and J 6 bases; bases outside gene matches: 8. This clonotype was sampled from an adult woman who had mild COVID-19 (a few samples of this study predate the infection). Cell type and time point are not known. The sequencing input was PBMCs or a T cell subset sorted from them (not recorded which). The chain joins TRBV5-1 to TRBJ2-3, with TRBD2 matching over 11 bases. The CDR3 DNA follows: TGCGCCAGCAGGGGCTCTAGCGGGAGGTCCGATACGCAGTATTTT. It codes for CASRGSSGRSDTQYF.